These T cell receptor beta chains were read from a single sample in a study of shared clonotypes between healthy human individuals. Assay used: immunoSEQ multiplex PCR; TCRdb lists only in-frame clones, some missing. The sample records about 670,000 clones, less than 80% being singletons. Source material: memory CD4+ T cells sorted from blood. Receptors were obtained from a woman aged 25 to 39 in good health. The CDR3 runs from the conserved cysteine through the conserved F or W. D genes are given only for firm matches. Some rows have no size entry. The others give once, few or many, or a class for an expanded clone.

D: TRBD1
size: few
V: TRBV18
J: TRBJ2-1
CDR3: CASSPGQGGNEQFF
DNA: TGTGCCAGCTCACCGGGACAGGGGGGTAATGAGCAGTTCTTC

D: NA
size: NA
V: TRBV5-8
J: TRBJ1-2
CDR3: CASSGNYGYTF
DNA: TGTGCCAGCAGCGGGAACTATGGCTACACCTTC

D: NA
size: NA
V: TRBV4-2
J: TRBJ2-7
CDR3: CASSQGSHRANMPYEQYF
DNA: TGTGCCAGCAGCCAAGGAAGTCACAGGGCTAATATGCCCTACGAGCAGTACTTC

D: NA
size: NA
V: TRBV5-7
J: TRBJ1-5
CDR3: CASSPRFGQLHQPQHF
DNA: TGTGCCAGCAGCCCCCGCTTCGGACAGCTCCATCAGCCCCAGCATTTT

D: NA
size: NA
V: TRBV6-1
J: TRBJ2-6
CDR3: CASSAQDSGANVLTF
DNA: TGTGCCAGCAGTGCCCAGGACTCTGGGGCCAACGTCCTGACTTTC

D: NA
size: NA
V: TRBV18
J: TRBJ2-2
CDR3: CASSPGVRELFF
DNA: TGTGCCAGCTCACCGGGTGTCCGGGAGCTGTTTTTT

D: NA
size: many
V: TRBV29-1
J: TRBJ2-3
CDR3: CSVEEQVSTDTQYF
DNA: TGCAGCGTTGAAGAGCAGGTTAGCACAGATACGCAGTATTTT

D: NA
size: NA
V: TRBV6-6
J: TRBJ1-3
CDR3: CASRPRTGLGGNTIYF
DNA: TGTGCCAGCAGACCACGTACAGGGCTAGGTGGAAACACCATATATTTT

D: NA
size: NA
V: TRBV15
J: TRBJ2-7
CDR3: CATSRRGLEYEQYF
DNA: TGTGCCACCAGTCGGAGGGGGCTCGAGTACGAGCAGTACTTC

D: NA
size: few
V: TRBV27
J: TRBJ2-5
CDR3: CASSPRPLGQETQYF
DNA: TGTGCCAGCAGTCCGCGGCCTCTGGGGCAAGAGACCCAGTACTTC

D: NA
size: NA
V: TRBV10-1
J: TRBJ2-7
CDR3: CASSEHGNYEQYF
DNA: TGCGCCAGCAGTGAGCATGGGAACTACGAGCAGTACTTC

D: TRBD1
size: NA
V: TRBV6-1
J: TRBJ1-3
CDR3: CASRQQGATGNTIYF
DNA: TGTGCCAGCAGACAACAGGGGGCGACTGGAAACACCATATATTTT

D: TRBD2
size: many
V: TRBV11-2
J: TRBJ2-1
CDR3: CASSLAGGEQFF
DNA: TGTGCCAGCAGCTTAGCGGGGGGTGAGCAGTTCTTC

D: TRBD2
size: few
V: TRBV27
J: TRBJ2-3
CDR3: CASSFRLAGGSDTQYF
DNA: TGTGCCAGCAGTTTCAGACTAGCGGGAGGCTCAGATACGCAGTATTTT

D: NA
size: NA
V: TRBV5-1
J: TRBJ2-2
CDR3: CASSRSDLDTGELFF
DNA: TGCGCCAGCAGCCGGTCGGATCTGGACACCGGGGAGCTGTTTTTT

D: NA
size: few
V: TRBV11-2
J: TRBJ2-1
CDR3: CASSLQLEKGEQFF
DNA: TGTGCCAGCAGCTTACAGCTCGAAAAAGGGGAGCAGTTCTTC

D: NA
size: few
V: TRBV5-1
J: TRBJ2-1
CDR3: CASSLTELNEQFF
DNA: TGCGCCAGCAGCTTGACAGAGTTGAATGAGCAGTTCTTC

D: TRBD1
size: NA
V: TRBV29-1
J: TRBJ1-4
CDR3: CSVGSGGEKLFF
DNA: TGCAGCGTTGGGTCAGGGGGCGAAAAACTGTTTTTT

D: TRBD1
size: NA
V: TRBV7-2
J: TRBJ2-1
CDR3: CASSLPTGGPSSYNEQFF
DNA: TGTGCCAGCAGCTTACCCACAGGGGGCCCAAGCTCCTACAATGAGCAGTTCTTC

D: NA
size: NA
V: TRBV7-9
J: TRBJ1-2
CDR3: CASSLETGHYGYTF
DNA: TGTGCCAGCAGCTTAGAAACAGGGCACTATGGCTACACCTTC

D: NA
size: NA
V: TRBV2
J: TRBJ2-7
CDR3: CASSVEGPYEQYF
DNA: TGTGCCAGCAGTGTAGAGGGGCCCTACGAGCAGTACTTC

D: NA
size: NA
V: TRBV4-1
J: TRBJ2-1
CDR3: CASSQDFGITYNEQFF
DNA: TGCGCCAGCAGCCAAGATTTCGGGATCACCTACAATGAGCAGTTCTTC

D: NA
size: NA
V: TRBV13
J: TRBJ2-2
CDR3: CASSLGGLGGTGELFF
DNA: TGTGCCAGCAGCTTAGGGGGTTTGGGAGGCACCGGGGAGCTGTTTTTT

D: TRBD2
size: few
V: TRBV6-1
J: TRBJ2-7
CDR3: CASSETGTRGYF
DNA: TGTGCCAGCAGTGAAACCGGGACTAGAGGGTACTTC

D: NA
size: NA
V: TRBV4-2
J: TRBJ2-7
CDR3: CASSQVLGGQGHDEQYF
DNA: TGTGCCAGCAGCCAAGTACTCGGTGGGCAGGGTCACGACGAGCAGTACTTC

D: TRBD2
size: NA
V: TRBV29-1
J: TRBJ2-1
CDR3: CSLLAGAYNEQFF
DNA: TGCAGCCTCTTAGCGGGAGCCTACAATGAGCAGTTCTTC

D: NA
size: NA
V: TRBV27
J: TRBJ1-5
CDR3: CASSPGQNSNQPQHF
DNA: TGTGCCAGCAGCCCCGGACAGAATAGCAATCAGCCCCAGCATTTT

D: NA
size: NA
V: TRBV5-1
J: TRBJ2-3
CDR3: CASSLVGAWTDTQYF
DNA: TGCGCCAGCAGCTTGGTCGGGGCTTGGACAGATACGCAGTATTTT

D: TRBD1
size: NA
V: TRBV6-6
J: TRBJ1-2
CDR3: CASSRQGENYGYTF
DNA: TGTGCCAGCAGCCGACAGGGGGAAAACTATGGCTACACCTTC

D: TRBD1
size: NA
V: TRBV5-1
J: TRBJ1-1
CDR3: CASSLSRGLDTEAFF
DNA: TGCGCCAGCAGCTTGTCCAGGGGGCTAGACACTGAAGCTTTCTTT

D: NA
size: NA
V: TRBV10-3
J: TRBJ1-1
CDR3: CAISEGGNTEAFF
DNA: TGTGCCATCAGTGAGGGGGGGAACACTGAAGCTTTCTTT

D: NA
size: NA
V: TRBV4-2
J: TRBJ2-5
CDR3: CASSHGSSNAETQYF
DNA: TGTGCCAGCAGCCATGGGAGCTCTAACGCGGAGACCCAGTACTTC

D: NA
size: NA
V: TRBV27
J: TRBJ2-2
CDR3: CASSFHAVRAGELFF
DNA: TGTGCCAGCAGTTTTCATGCGGTAAGGGCCGGGGAGCTGTTTTTT

D: NA
size: NA
V: TRBV28
J: TRBJ2-7
CDR3: CASSLSGYEQYF
DNA: TGTGCCAGCAGTTTGTCCGGGTACGAGCAGTACTTC

D: NA
size: NA
V: TRBV28
J: TRBJ1-4
CDR3: CASQSQVKEKLFF
DNA: TGTGCCAGCCAATCACAGGTGAAAGAAAAACTGTTTTTT

D: NA
size: once
V: TRBV7-9
J: TRBJ2-6
CDR3: CAIQGPGANVLTF
DNA: TGTGCCATACAGGGTCCTGGGGCCAACGTCCTGACTTTC

D: NA
size: NA
V: TRBV27
J: TRBJ2-7
CDR3: CASSLSLGYEQYF
DNA: TGTGCCAGCAGTTTATCTCTCGGTTACGAGCAGTACTTC

D: NA
size: NA
V: TRBV4-1
J: TRBJ1-4
CDR3: CASSPTGVATNEKLFF
DNA: TGCGCCAGCAGCCCGACAGGCGTTGCAACTAATGAAAAACTGTTTTTT

D: NA
size: once
V: TRBV29-1
J: TRBJ1-1
CDR3: CSVEGWRGGTEAFF
DNA: TGCAGCGTTGAAGGATGGAGGGGGGGAACTGAAGCTTTCTTT

D: TRBD1
size: NA
V: TRBV18
J: TRBJ1-4
CDR3: CASSPRGTGNEKLFF
DNA: TGTGCCAGCTCACCAAGGGGGACAGGAAATGAAAAACTGTTTTTT

D: NA
size: NA
V: TRBV5-1
J: TRBJ1-5
CDR3: CASSLDGIAGNQPQHF
DNA: TGCGCCAGCAGCTTGGATGGAATCGCCGGCAATCAGCCCCAGCATTTT

D: NA
size: NA
V: TRBV7-9
J: TRBJ1-5
CDR3: CASSFRRYSNQPQHF
DNA: TGTGCCAGCAGCTTTCGCCGATATAGCAATCAGCCCCAGCATTTT

D: TRBD1
size: NA
V: TRBV19
J: TRBJ1-5
CDR3: CASGRRQGEGSGLYSNQPQHF
DNA: TGTGCCAGTGGTCGACGACAGGGTGAGGGCTCGGGACTTTATAGCAATCAGCCCCAGCATTTT

D: TRBD2
size: NA
V: TRBV4-1
J: TRBJ2-3
CDR3: CASSQGWASGRAIDTQYF
DNA: TGCGCCAGCAGCCAAGGTTGGGCTAGCGGGAGGGCAATAGATACGCAGTATTTT

D: NA
size: NA
V: TRBV5-1
J: TRBJ2-1
CDR3: CASTVSGTMLGEQFF
DNA: TGCGCCAGCACCGTTAGCGGTACCATGTTGGGGGAGCAGTTCTTC

D: NA
size: NA
V: TRBV19
J: TRBJ1-5
CDR3: CASSIFGSLPPQHF
DNA: TGTGCCAGTAGTATATTTGGTTCCCTACCGCCCCAGCATTTT

D: TRBD1
size: NA
V: TRBV6-4
J: TRBJ2-2
CDR3: CASSDGQGNTGELFF
DNA: TGTGCCAGCAGTGACGGACAGGGGAACACCGGGGAGCTGTTTTTT

D: NA
size: NA
V: TRBV5-1
J: TRBJ1-4
CDR3: CASSVTGGPDEKLFF
DNA: TGCGCCAGCAGCGTCACAGGTGGACCTGATGAAAAACTGTTTTTT

D: NA
size: NA
V: TRBV7-6
J: TRBJ1-1
CDR3: CASSIQQQAFF
DNA: TGTGCCAGCAGCATACAGCAACAAGCTTTCTTT

D: TRBD2
size: NA
V: TRBV19
J: TRBJ2-5
CDR3: CASSLQRERGETQYF
DNA: TGTGCCAGTAGTCTTCAGCGGGAGCGAGGAGAGACCCAGTACTTC

D: NA
size: NA
V: TRBV5-1
J: TRBJ1-2
CDR3: CASSPGKVGASANYGYTF
DNA: TGCGCCAGCAGCCCGGGAAAGGTAGGGGCCAGCGCAAACTATGGCTACACCTTC

D: NA
size: NA
V: TRBV28
J: TRBJ2-1
CDR3: CASSQRDKRGEQFF
DNA: TGTGCCAGCAGCCAACGGGACAAACGGGGTGAGCAGTTCTTC

D: TRBD1
size: once
V: TRBV19
J: TRBJ1-3
CDR3: CASSIGRGPGNTIYF
DNA: TGTGCCAGTAGTATCGGTAGGGGGCCTGGAAACACCATATATTTT